This paragraph reports one T cell receptor beta chain. The antigen this receptor binds is unknown. Per-nucleotide qualities are absent, and no much larger clonotype sits a single base away. TCRbeta CDR3 regions were amplified from genomic DNA using the immunoSEQ Assay, a bias-controlled multiplex PCR. The original pipeline was this. Nucleated cell counts per sample were estimated from amplification of reference gene primers within the assay. To quantify the absolute abundance of each unique TCRbeta CDR3 rearrangement, sequence reads were collapsed and filtered. For each sample, productive Simpson clonality was calculated by taking the square root of Simpson's diversity index across productive rearrangements. The source is immuneACCESS, and TCRdb retained only in-frame sequences with V and J called. Part of the clones is not carried over; for the studies checked, unresolved V genes explain less than half of this, and the remainder is unexplained. V, J and clone size are those of that table, while D and trimming were read from the DNA. The sample records over 60,000 clones, about 75% of which are singletons. Of the sample, 32% is held by the ten largest clones.

Collaborating institutions collected whole blood in K2EDTA tubes following their own protocols. For TCRbeta analysis, collaborator samples were shipped as frozen whole blood, as isolated PBMCs, or as DNA extracted from either sample type. At the junction V is shortened by 3 bases and J by 1 base, with 6 bases in between. From cysteine to phenylalanine, the CDR3 is 13 amino acids long. CDR3 DNA is the only sequence kept; it has 39 bases, read in frame from the first base. These data come from a study of blood T cell repertoires in COVID-19 (dated by TCRdb to the early 2020s). General notes on the study: Collaborator samples came from the United States, Italy and Spain and covered acute and convalescent phases of COVID-19. The samples were drawn from two sources: the first 160 participants of the ongoing ImmuneRACE study, and about 1,300 subjects contributed by 6 global collaborators. The dataset comprised deeply sampled blood TCRbeta repertoires from subjects exposed to, actively infected with, or recovered from COVID-19. The material from the prospective study consisted of cDNA or gDNA derived from T cells, B-cell-depleted T cells, or PBMCs. Sample metadata almost always included a de-identified subject ID, COVID-19 status, age in years and sex. The repertoires were released in a freely available public database meant as a resource for research on the immune response to SARS-CoV-2. Where available, HLA class I and class II types were obtained from metadata supplied by the sample provider rather than from assay-based typing. Results the study describes overall, beyond this receptor: Clinical and demographic metadata were provided uncurated, with the amount varying by source and participant.

The clonotype was recovered from a human donor in a cohort sampled during active COVID-19. Recombination connected TRBV12-3 or TRBV12-4 to TRBJ1-1, with the D segment identity uncertain. The sequencing input was peripheral blood. The DNA sequence reads TGTGCCAGCAGTTTTGGAGAGAACACTGAAGCTTTCTTT. Its translation reads: CASSFGENTEAFF.